The rows below give T cell receptor beta chains drawn from one sample of a study of neurological immune-mediated disorders. TCRdb processed the 5' RACE reads anew with MiXCR; each CDR3 protein has one entry. The sample yields some 70,000 distinct CDR3 sequences, less than 5.5% seen once. The sample taken for sequencing was PBMCs. All receptors derive from a young man with multiple sclerosis. CDR3s include the opening cysteine and the closing phenylalanine or tryptophan. Each record gives: CDR3 protein, CDR3 DNA, D gene, clone size, J gene, V gene. D genes are given only for firm matches. A clone size is listed for some rows: how often the clone was seen (once, few, many), or a class if it is expanded.

CDR3: CASSFRAGELFF; DNA: TGTGCCAGCAGTTTCAGGGCCGGGGAGCTGTTTTTT; D: NA; size: many; J: TRBJ2-2; V: TRBV12-3/TRBV12-4
CDR3: CASSLRDYYNEQFF; DNA: TGTGCCAGTAGTCTCCGGGACTACTACAATGAGCAGTTCTTC; D: TRBD2; size: many; J: TRBJ2-1; V: TRBV19
CDR3: CSASFRQGYNSPLHF; DNA: TGCAGTGCTAGTTTCCGACAGGGGTATAATTCACCCCTCCACTTT; D: TRBD1; size: many; J: TRBJ1-6; V: TRBV20-1
CDR3: CASSRKAGYTSGNTIYF; DNA: TGTGCCAGCAGCCGTAAGGCGGGGTATACCTCTGGAAACACCATATATTTT; D: NA; size: many; J: TRBJ1-3; V: TRBV7-9
CDR3: CATSRDVQGPLTQYF; DNA: TGTGCCACCAGCAGAGACGTGCAGGGGCCATTGACCCAGTACTTC; D: NA; size: many; J: TRBJ2-5; V: TRBV15
CDR3: CASSLHPEGGYTF; DNA: TGTGCCAGCAGTCTCCATCCAGAGGGTGGCTACACCTTC; D: NA; size: many; J: TRBJ1-2; V: TRBV12-3/TRBV12-4
CDR3: CASSLTGFQPQHF; DNA: TGTGCCAGCAGTCTTACAGGGTTTCAGCCCCAGCATTTT; D: NA; size: many; J: TRBJ1-5; V: TRBV6-6
CDR3: CASSTGNGGYTF; DNA: TGCGCCAGCAGCACGGGGAACGGAGGCTACACCTTC; D: NA; size: many; J: TRBJ1-2; V: TRBV5-1
CDR3: CASSVGGQGGTEAFF; DNA: TGTGCCAGCAGCGTAGGGGGACAGGGAGGCACTGAAGCTTTCTTT; D: TRBD1; size: many; J: TRBJ1-1; V: TRBV9
CDR3: CASSGDRDCYEQYF; DNA: TGTGCCAGCAGCGGGGACAGGGATTGCTACGAGCAGTACTTC; D: TRBD1; size: many; J: TRBJ2-7; V: TRBV5-7
CDR3: CASRSGDAGANVLTF; DNA: TGCGCCAGCAGGTCAGGGGACGCCGGGGCCAACGTCCTGACTTTC; D: NA; size: many; J: TRBJ2-6; V: TRBV5-1
CDR3: CASSQVAGVQPQHF; DNA: TGCGCCAGCAGCCAAGTTGCAGGGGTCCAGCCCCAGCATTTT; D: NA; size: few; J: TRBJ1-5; V: TRBV4-1
CDR3: CASSHPGQLTRYGTDTQYF; DNA: TGTGCCAGCAGTCACCCGGGACAGCTTACCAGATATGGCACAGATACGCAGTATTTT; D: TRBD1; size: NA; J: TRBJ2-3; V: TRBV7-9
CDR3: CASGGRENEQFF; DNA: TGCGCCAGCGGGGGGAGAGAAAATGAGCAGTTCTTC; D: NA; size: few; J: TRBJ2-1; V: TRBV5-1
CDR3: CASGLEAGRNQPQHF; DNA: TGTGCTAGTGGTTTGGAAGCGGGGAGGAATCAGCCCCAGCATTTT; D: NA; size: many; J: TRBJ1-5; V: TRBV12-5
CDR3: CASIPGQGGLYGYTF; DNA: TGTGCCAGCATTCCTGGACAGGGAGGTCTCTATGGCTACACCTTC; D: TRBD1; size: many; J: TRBJ1-2; V: TRBV12-3/TRBV12-4
CDR3: CSAQGGGTEAFF; DNA: TGCAGTGCCCAAGGGGGGGGCACTGAAGCTTTCTTT; D: NA; size: few; J: TRBJ1-1; V: TRBV20-1
CDR3: CASSEDREGSEKLFF; DNA: TGTGCCAGCAGTGAAGACAGGGAGGGGAGTGAAAAACTGTTTTTT; D: TRBD1; size: many; J: TRBJ1-4; V: TRBV6-5
CDR3: CASKKGNLLAKNIQYF; DNA: TGTGCCAGCAAAAAGGGAAATTTACTAGCCAAAAACATTCAGTACTTC; D: NA; size: NA; J: TRBJ2-4; V: TRBV2
CDR3: CASSFPETAKTSTDTQYF; DNA: TGTGCCAGCAGCTTCCCAGAGACAGCGAAAACTAGCACAGATACGCAGTATTTT; D: NA; size: NA; J: TRBJ2-3; V: TRBV7-6
CDR3: CASSVGGDESNQPQHF; DNA: TGTGCCAGCAGCGTAGGAGGGGATGAAAGCAATCAGCCCCAGCATTTT; D: NA; size: many; J: TRBJ1-5; V: TRBV9
CDR3: CASSFYFSASTGPYEQYF; DNA: TGTGCCAGCAGTTTCTACTTCTCGGCTTCGACAGGGCCTTACGAGCAGTACTTC; D: TRBD1; size: many; J: TRBJ2-7; V: TRBV27
CDR3: CSVEEAQGQPQHF; DNA: TGCAGCGTTGAAGAGGCGCAAGGTCAGCCCCAGCATTTT; D: NA; size: NA; J: TRBJ1-5; V: TRBV29-1
CDR3: CASSEARTGTGELFF; DNA: TGTGCCAGCAGTGAAGCTAGGACAGGAACCGGGGAGCTGTTTTTT; D: TRBD1; size: many; J: TRBJ2-2; V: TRBV6-1
CDR3: CASSLAVRGRNTEAFF; DNA: TGTGCCAGCAGCTTAGCGGTGAGGGGCCGGAACACTGAAGCTTTCTTT; D: NA; size: many; J: TRBJ1-1; V: TRBV7-2
CDR3: CASSLGGGDGYTF; DNA: TGTGCCAGCAGTTTGGGAGGGGGAGATGGCTACACCTTC; D: NA; size: many; J: TRBJ1-2; V: TRBV12-3/TRBV12-4
CDR3: CSARDQRSAATYEQYF; DNA: TGCAGTGCTAGAGATCAGAGGTCGGCAGCAACCTACGAGCAGTACTTC; D: NA; size: many; J: TRBJ2-7; V: TRBV20-1
CDR3: CASRPGTNLEKLFF; DNA: TGTGCCAGCAGGCCCGGGACAAACCTCGAAAAACTGTTTTTT; D: NA; size: many; J: TRBJ1-4; V: TRBV6-5
CDR3: CATGDSENQPQNF; DNA: TGTGCCACCGGGGACAGCGAGAATCAGCCCCAGAATTTT; D: TRBD1; size: many; J: TRBJ1-5; V: TRBV10-3
CDR3: CASSSRQGGVDGNQPQHF; DNA: TGTGCCAGCAGCTCCCGACAGGGAGGAGTTGATGGCAATCAGCCCCAGCATTTT; D: NA; size: many; J: TRBJ1-5; V: TRBV21-1
CDR3: CATSDSGKGIQYF; DNA: TGTGCCACCAGTGACTCTGGGAAGGGCATTCAGTACTTC; D: NA; size: NA; J: TRBJ2-4; V: TRBV24-1
CDR3: CASSWRVARHSTDTQYF; DNA: TGCGCCAGCAGCTGGAGGGTAGCACGCCATAGCACAGATACGCAGTATTTT; D: NA; size: many; J: TRBJ2-3; V: TRBV5-1
CDR3: CATSEEPTDTQYF; DNA: TGTGCCACCAGTGAAGAGCCCACAGATACGCAGTATTTT; D: NA; size: many; J: TRBJ2-3; V: TRBV24-1
CDR3: CASSLADQPQHF; DNA: TGTGCCAGCAGCTTGGCCGATCAGCCCCAGCATTTT; D: NA; size: many; J: TRBJ1-5; V: TRBV5-5
CDR3: CASSTLGSSSYEQYF; DNA: TGTGCCAGCAGCACCCTGGGCAGTTCCTCCTACGAGCAGTACTTC; D: NA; size: many; J: TRBJ2-7; V: TRBV14